These 5 T cell receptor beta chains were all obtained from the same sample, sequenced in a study of T cell repertoires in ileal Crohn's disease. This table comes from immunoSEQ multiplex PCR, and its TCRdb copy is limited to in-frame clones, with some not included. The sample includes several thousand clones, roughly 91% seen only once; the top ten take about 4.7%. The time point here: proximal margin of the surgical specimen (macroscopically non-inflamed). What was sequenced was ileal tissue. Receptor source: an adult with Crohn's disease.

This clone was observed a few times. This chain joins TRBV27 and TRBJ1-2; 7 bases match TRBD1. From germline, CDR1 is MNHEY and CDR2 SMNVEV (reference sequence). Trimming at V came to 6 bases and at J to 4 bases, leaving 11 bases not matched to a gene. The CDR3 is 15 amino acids. DNA for the CDR3: TGTGCCAGCAGGGCCGGGGGGGGACAGCTCTATGGCTACACCTTC. Protein sequence: CASRAGGGQLYGYTF.

In DNA form, the CDR3 reads TGCGCCAGCAGCCAAGATCGGACTAGCGGGGGGATAGAGACCCAGTACTTC. It translates to CASSQDRTSGGIETQYF. V usage is TRBV4-1 and J usage is TRBJ2-5, with TRBD2 matching 14 bases. The CDR3 runs 17 residues. Germline-derived CDR1 and CDR2 are MGHRA and YSYEKL. Trimming took 0 bases from V and 4 from J; bases not matched to a gene: 4.

CDR3 nucleotides: TGTGCCAGCAGCTTGAGGGGGACGGTGAGCACAGATACGCAGTATTTT. Translating gives CASSLRGTVSTDTQYF. This sequence joins TRBV5-4 and TRBJ2-3; possibly TRBD1 for D (6 bases). From germline, CDR1 is SGHNT and CDR2 YYREEE (reference sequence). The CDR3 extends over 16 amino acids. The germline V and J ends were trimmed by 1 base and 0 bases, with 12 bases remaining between them.

This chain joins TRBV9 and TRBJ2-3, with 7 positions matching TRBD1. CDR1 is SGDLS, CDR2 YYNGEE, per germline. Losses at the gene ends were 1 base for V and 4 bases for J; bases not matched to a gene: 6. This CDR3 is built from 15 residues. CDR3 DNA sequence: TGTGCCAGCAGCGTAAGCACAGGGGTACCAGATACGCAGTATTTT. This gives the protein CASSVSTGVPDTQYF.

In DNA form, the CDR3 reads TGTGCCAGCAGCTTGGCCCAATTGTTAACGCCCTACACAGATACGCAGTATTTT. Translation: CASSLAQLLTPYTDTQYF. The chain employs TRBV5-6 and TRBJ2-3; no definite D call. The V and J ends lost 0 bases and 2 bases respectively, with 19 bases between them. This CDR3 has 18 residues. Germline V gives CDR1 SGHDT, CDR2 YYEEEE.